The next 9 T cell receptor beta chains were all read from a single sample in a study of blood T cell repertoires in COVID-19. Some clones are missing from TCRdb's copy, which holds only in-frame ones; the method was immunoSEQ multiplex PCR. The sample contains roughly 140,000 clones, roughly 88% of which appear only once. The specimen sequenced was peripheral blood. These receptors originate from a woman aged 45-59 years with acute or convalescent COVID-19.

The chain combines TRBV6-1 with TRBJ1-1; 8 nucleotides align to TRBD1. CDR1 and CDR2 from the germline V gene are MNHNS and SASEGT. The CDR3 sequence is 13 residues long. Trimming at V came to 2 bases and at J to 8 bases, leaving 4 bases not matched to a gene. The CDR3 DNA reads as TGTGCCAGCAGTGAAACGGACAGGGCGGAAGCTTTCTTT. The encoded protein is CASSETDRAEAFF.

The chain combines TRBV2 with TRBJ2-3; 9 bases match TRBD1. The CDR3 covers 15 residues. The germline V gene encodes CDR1 SNHLY and CDR2 FYNNEI. After removal of 7 bases from V and 0 bases from J, the junction contained 5 bases not matched to a gene. The CDR3 DNA is TGTGCCAGCACTTCACAGGGGGCTAGCACAGATACGCAGTATTTT. Protein: CASTSQGASTDTQYF.

This chain joins TRBV7-2 and TRBJ1-2, with 8 positions matching TRBD1. CDR3 length: 14 residues. Trimming cost V 1 base and J 5 bases; bases outside gene matches: 3. The germline gives CDR1 SGHTA, CDR2 FQGNSA. Written as DNA, the CDR3 is TGTGCCAGCAGCTTAGGGAGGACAGGGTATGGCTACACCTTC. Its protein product is CASSLGRTGYGYTF.

The gene calls are TRBV5-6 and TRBJ2-1, with D possibly TRBD2 on 5 matching bases. V was pared by 7 bases and J by 4 bases, with 15 bases between. Germline V gene lookup returns CDR1 SGHDT and CDR2 YYEEEE. This CDR3 has 14 amino acids. CDR3: CASGGLELYNEQFF. The CDR3 DNA follows: TGTGCCAGCGGCGGACTGGAACTTTACAATGAGCAGTTCTTC.

J is TRBJ2-3 and V is TRBV28, with TRBD2 identical over 7 bases. The length of the CDR3 is 13 residues. Germline V gives CDR1 MDHEN, CDR2 SYDVKM. With V trimmed by 7 bases and J by 10 bases, 11 bases remained unmatched. The CDR3 loop reads CASNGREGIAQYF. The CDR3 DNA sequence: TGTGCCAGCAACGGCAGGGAGGGAATTGCGCAGTATTTT. Filled out from reference TRBV28 and TRBJ2-3, the complete variable domain reads DVKVTQSSRYLVKRTGEKVFLECVQDMDHENMFWYRQDPGLGLRLIYFSYDVKMKEKGDIPEGYSVSREKKERFSLILESASTNQTSMYLCASNGREGIAQYFGPGTRLTVL.

This chain connects TRBV4-1 to TRBJ2-1; 8 nucleotides agree with TRBD2. With 1 base clipped from V and 6 bases from J, the junction kept 2 bases outside the gene matches. Germline CDR1 reads MGHRA; CDR2 reads YSYEKL. There are 14 residues in the CDR3. In DNA, the CDR3 is TGCGCCAGCAGCCAAGCGGGACTAGGCAATGAGCAGTTCTTC. As protein: CASSQAGLGNEQFF.

V gene TRBV5-1 combines with J gene TRBJ2-7, with D possibly being TRBD2 (7 bases). The CDR3 is made up of 12 amino acids. With 4 bases removed from V and 9 bases from J, the gap between germline ends came to 14 bases. The germline gives CDR1 SGHRS, CDR2 YFSETQ. CDR3 DNA sequence: TGCGCCAGCAGCGAGCCGGGGGGCGCGCAGTACTTC. It yields the protein CASSEPGGAQYF.

V gene TRBV6-6 combines with J gene TRBJ2-7, with TRBD1 matching over 10 bases. The CDR3 consists of 15 residues. Trimming took 7 bases from V and 6 from J; bases not matched to a gene: 12. Germline-derived CDR1 and CDR2 are MNHNY and SVGAGI (reference sequence). The CDR3 is CASTPGGTGASEQYF. The DNA for the CDR3 is TGTGCCAGCACCCCGGGTGGGACAGGGGCCAGCGAGCAGTACTTC.

J is TRBJ2-7 and V is TRBV27; perhaps TRBD2 as D (6 bases). Germline loops: CDR1 MNHEY, CDR2 SMNVEV (reference sequence). Trimming removed 10 bases from V and 3 bases from J, with 13 bases in between. The CDR3 runs 12 residues. CDR3 in amino acids: CATTAGGYEQYF. The CDR3 DNA reads as TGTGCCACCACGGCCGGGGGCTACGAGCAGTACTTC.